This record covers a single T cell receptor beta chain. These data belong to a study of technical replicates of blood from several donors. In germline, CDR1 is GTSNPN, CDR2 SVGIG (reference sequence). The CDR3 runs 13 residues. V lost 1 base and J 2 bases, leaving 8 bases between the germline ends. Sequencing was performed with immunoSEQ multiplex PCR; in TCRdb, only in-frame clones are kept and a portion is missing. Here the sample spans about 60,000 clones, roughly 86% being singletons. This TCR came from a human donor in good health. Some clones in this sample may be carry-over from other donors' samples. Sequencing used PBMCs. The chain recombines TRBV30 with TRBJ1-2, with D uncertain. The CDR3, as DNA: TGTGCCTGGAGTGAGAGCCCCAACTATGGCTACACCTTC. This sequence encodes CAWSESPNYGYTF. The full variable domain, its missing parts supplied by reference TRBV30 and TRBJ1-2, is SQTIHQWPATLVQPVGSPLSLECTVEGTSNPNLYWYRQAAGRGLQLLFYSVGIGQISSEVPQNLSASRPQDRQFILSSKKLLLSDSGFYLCAWSESPNYGYTFGSGTRLTVV.